The rows below give T cell receptor beta chains drawn from one sample of a study of identical twins. Using its own MiXCR run on the 5' RACE reads, TCRdb lists one record per CDR3 protein. Among 1.5 million to 2 million distinct CDR3 sequences listed, around a third were seen once. Sequencing was performed on cord blood. These receptors were collected from a newborn girl in good health. Both conserved end residues are part of each CDR3. A D gene is named only where the DNA matches it firmly. The size of a clone is reported for some rows only, either as once, few or many, or as a class for expanded clones.

>.|TRBV5-5|TRBJ2-7|TRBD1
CASRAGTGVYEQYF
TGTGCCAGCAGGGCCGGGACAGGCGTTTACGAGCAGTACTTC
>.|TRBV3-1|TRBJ1-5|.
CASSQLTGGQPQHF
TGTGCCAGCAGCCAATTAACAGGAGGTCAGCCCCAGCATTTT
>few|TRBV29-1|TRBJ2-4|.
CSLSRLAKNIQYF
TGCAGCCTATCCCGGTTGGCCAAAAACATTCAGTACTTC
>few|TRBV29-1|TRBJ1-2|.
CSVGQGRDAGYTF
TGCAGCGTTGGCCAGGGGCGGGATGCTGGCTACACCTTC
>.|TRBV20-1|TRBJ2-7|TRBD2
CSARTSGVWEQYF
TGCAGTGCTAGGACTAGCGGGGTATGGGAGCAGTACTTC
>few|TRBV20-1|TRBJ2-3|TRBD1
CSARGTDNTDTQYF
TGCAGTGCTAGGGGGACAGATAACACAGATACGCAGTATTTT
>many|TRBV4-2|TRBJ1-2|.
CASSQARATYGYTF
TGTGCCAGCAGCCAAGCGCGGGCCACTTATGGCTACACCTTC
>.|TRBV6-6|TRBJ2-7|TRBD2
CASRRLAGAGNEQYF
TGTGCCAGCAGACGACTAGCGGGAGCTGGAAATGAGCAGTACTTC
>.|TRBV10-3|TRBJ1-1|.
CAISERSGTGGTEAFF
TGTGCCATCAGTGAGCGTAGTGGGACTGGGGGCACTGAAGCTTTCTTT
>.|TRBV15|TRBJ2-7|.
CATSILAFDGYEQYF
TGTGCCACCAGCATACTTGCATTCGACGGCTACGAGCAGTACTTC
>.|TRBV12-3/TRBV12-4|TRBJ1-5|.
CTSSFGFSNQPQHF
TGTACCAGCAGTTTCGGTTTCAGCAATCAGCCCCAGCATTTT
>few|TRBV14|TRBJ2-1|.
CASSRESNSNEQFF
TGTGCCAGCAGCCGGGAGAGTAACTCCAATGAGCAGTTCTTC
>few|TRBV2|TRBJ2-1|TRBD2
CASTQFGGGYNEQFF
TGTGCCAGCACTCAATTTGGGGGGGGCTACAATGAGCAGTTCTTC
>few|TRBV6-5|TRBJ2-3|.
CASSYRGPFTDTQYF
TGTGCCAGCAGTTACAGGGGTCCCTTCACAGATACGCAGTATTTT
>few|TRBV6-2/TRBV6-3|TRBJ2-7|TRBD1
CASSYSFRGLYEQYF
TGTGCCAGCAGTTACTCGTTCAGGGGGCTATACGAGCAGTACTTC
>.|TRBV20-1|TRBJ1-1|.
CSASLHREVTEAFF
TGCAGTGCTAGTCTCCACAGGGAGGTCACTGAAGCTTTCTTT
>.|TRBV5-6|TRBJ1-1|.
CASSLPDIGMNTEAFF
TGTGCCAGCAGCTTGCCGGACATCGGTATGAACACTGAAGCTTTCTTT
>.|TRBV6-6|TRBJ2-3|.
CASSSWAQRSTDTQYF
TGTGCCAGCAGTTCCTGGGCACAGAGGTCCACAGATACGCAGTATTTT